Below, 13 T cell receptor beta chains from the same sample are listed, as sequenced in a study of shared clonotypes between healthy human individuals. Here immunoSEQ multiplex PCR was the method, and the copy in TCRdb shows in-frame clones only, minus some. In the table there are over 2,000,000 clones, roughly 95% of which are singletons. Naive CD8 isolation took CD45RO-negative cells positively selected for CCR7 and excluded terminally differentiated effector memory CD45RA+ cells. Sequenced material: naive CD8+ T cells from PBMCs. The receptors derive from a man between 18 and 29 years old in good health. Some clones in this sample may be carry-over from other donors' samples.

V is TRBV9 and J is TRBJ2-6, with TRBD2 as a possible D gene (5 bases). The CDR3 spans 17 residues. The germline V and J ends were trimmed by 6 bases and 0 bases, with 16 bases remaining between them. CDR1 and CDR2 from the germline V gene are SGDLS and YYNGEE. In DNA, the CDR3 is TGTGCCAGCACCCCCCGGGGAGCTTACTCTGGGGCCAACGTCCTGACTTTC. Translated, it gives CASTPRGAYSGANVLTF.

The rearrangement joins TRBV11-2 to TRBJ2-4; D gene ambiguous. CDR3 length: 15 residues. Trimming removed 3 bases from V and 1 base from J, with 10 bases in between. Germline V gene data show CDR1 as SGHAT and CDR2 as FQNNGV. CDR3 DNA sequence: TGTGCCAGCAGCTTGGGGATCGCGGCCAAAAACATTCAGTACTTC. Its protein is CASSLGIAAKNIQYF.

V is TRBV5-1 and J is TRBJ2-2, with 11 bases that match TRBD1. From germline, CDR1 is SGHRS and CDR2 YFSETQ. The junction had 4 bases not matched to a gene; V was cut back by 0 bases and J by 6 bases. The CDR3 loop spans 16 amino acids. For the CDR3, the DNA is TGCGCCAGCAGCTTGGGGAGGACAGGGGGCCCCGGGGAGCTGTTTTTT. It encodes CASSLGRTGGPGELFF.

The chain is built from TRBV5-5 and TRBJ1-5; D remains ambiguous. The CDR3 covers 14 residues. Germline V gene sequence: CDR1 SGHKS, CDR2 YYEKEE (reference sequence). Between the trimmed V and J ends, which lost 2 bases and 2 bases, there was a span of 8 bases. The CDR3 sequence is CASSFGRGNQPQHF. DNA of the CDR3: TGTGCCAGCAGCTTTGGTCGGGGCAATCAGCCCCAGCATTTT.

The chain carries TRBV27 and TRBJ2-1; TRBD1 agrees at 8 bases. The CDR3 has 16 amino acids. J lost 7 bases, V lost 5 bases, and 13 bases had no gene match. Germline V gene sequence: CDR1 MNHEY, CDR2 SMNVEV (reference sequence). In nucleotides, the CDR3 is TGTGCCAGCAGTCTCATAGACAGGGGTGGACCAAATGAGCAGTTCTTC. Amino acid sequence: CASSLIDRGGPNEQFF.

The chain links TRBV28 to TRBJ2-1; D is possibly TRBD2 (5 bases). CDR3 length equals 15 residues. Deletions cut 6 bases from V and 8 bases from J, with 20 bases between. Germline-derived CDR1 and CDR2 are MDHEN and SYDVKM. The CDR3 here is CASSSGVDWSDEQFF. The DNA of the CDR3 is TGTGCCAGCAGCTCAGGTGTGGACTGGAGCGATGAGCAGTTCTTC.

The chain employs TRBV29-1 and TRBJ1-2; the match to TRBD1 covers 8 bases. Germline V gives CDR1 SQVTM, CDR2 ANQGSEA. Losses at the gene ends were 1 base for V and 2 bases for J; bases not matched to a gene: 18. The CDR3 is 19 amino acids. The DNA for the CDR3 is TGCAGCGTTGAAGGCCTAAACCTCCAGGGGGCTCCATGGAACTATGGCTACACCTTC. It specifies CSVEGLNLQGAPWNYGYTF.

Notes on this clone: Other DNA sequences of this sample code for an identical CDR3. This chain links TRBV9 with TRBJ2-7; 8 positions agree with TRBD1. This CDR3 has 14 residues. Trimming took 2 bases from V and 3 from J; bases not matched to a gene: 4. Germline V gene data show CDR1 as SGDLS and CDR2 as YYNGEE. Here the CDR3 reads CASSVGTGVYEQYF. The CDR3 DNA follows: TGTGCCAGCAGCGTGGGGACAGGCGTCTACGAGCAGTACTTC. The full variable domain, rest sourced from reference TRBV9 and TRBJ2-7, is DSGVTQTPKHLITATGQRVTLRCSPRSGDLSVYWYQQSLDQGLQFLIQYYNGEERAKGNILERFSAQQFPDLHSELNLSSLELGDSALYFCASSVGTGVYEQYFGPGTRLTVT.

A remark on this clone: In the same sample, other DNA sequences code for this CDR3. The chain's CDR3 is CASSYSQGSYNEQFF. The CDR3 DNA reads as TGTGCCAGCAGTTACTCGCAGGGCAGCTACAATGAGCAGTTCTTC. The gene calls are TRBV6-5 and TRBJ2-1; D may be TRBD1 (5 bases). Trimming took 0 bases from V and 3 from J, leaving 9 bases between them. This CDR3 region has 15 residues. The germline gives CDR1 MNHEY, CDR2 SVGAGI.

The rearrangement links TRBV6-1 to TRBJ1-2, with TRBD1 as a possible D gene (6 bases). CDR1 MNHNS and CDR2 SASEGT come from the germline V gene. Trimming left V 8 bases short and J 3 bases short, with 10 bases between. The CDR3 is made up of 12 amino acids. The CDR3 loop is CASHRGDYGYTF. CDR3 in DNA: TGTGCCAGCCATAGGGGGGACTATGGCTACACCTTC.

Notes on this clone: Other DNA sequences from this sample encode an identical CDR3 as well. V is TRBV27 and J is TRBJ2-1; 8 bases agree with TRBD2. The germline gives CDR1 MNHEY, CDR2 SMNVEV (reference sequence). The CDR3 totals 16 residues. Trimming took 1 base from V and 0 from J; bases not matched to a gene: 2. The CDR3 nucleotides read TGTGCCAGCAGTTTATTCGGGAGGGCCTCCTACAATGAGCAGTTCTTC. Translation: CASSLFGRASYNEQFF.

CDR3 loop: CASSLIGNEQYF. Written as DNA, the CDR3 is TGTGCCAGCAGCTTGATAGGCAACGAGCAGTACTTC. The rearrangement uses TRBV5-4 and TRBJ2-7, with unresolved D. Germline V gives CDR1 SGHNT, CDR2 YYREEE (reference sequence). The CDR3 is made up of 12 amino acids. V was trimmed by 1 base and J by 5 bases, leaving 7 bases between them. Variable domain in full (rest from reference TRBV5-4 and TRBJ2-7): ETGVTQSPTHLIKTRGQQVTLRCSSQSGHNTVSWYQQALGQGPQFIFQYYREEENGRGNFPPRFSGLQFPNYSSELNVNALELDDSALYLCASSLIGNEQYFGPGTRLTVT.

The J gene is TRBJ1-1, the V gene TRBV27; maybe TRBD1 (6 bases). This CDR3 contains 14 residues. The V gene's germline CDR1 is MNHEY and CDR2 SMNVEV (reference sequence). The V end lost 3 bases, the J end lost 5 bases, and 13 bases lay between the germline ends. In DNA form, the CDR3 reads TGTGCCAGCAGTTTTAACAGGGACGGGACTGAAGCTTTCTTT. Amino acids: CASSFNRDGTEAFF.